The rows below give T cell receptor beta chains drawn from one sample of a study of CD8+ T cells in alopecia areata. Data came from immunoSEQ multiplex PCR; TCRdb stores just in-frame clones and leaves some out. The table records about 250,000 clones, 50% to 75% of them present only once. This material consisted of CD4+ T cells sorted from blood, taken at week 52, from a patient treated with tofacitinib. The receptors here all came from a human donor with alopecia areata. The conserved cysteine and the conserved F or W are not part of the CDR3 here.

J | V | CDR3
TRBJ2-7 | TRBV6-5 | ASSRSSYEQY
TRBJ1-2 | TRBV7-9 | ASSLGHQGDGYT
TRBJ1-1 | TRBV5-6 | ASSLDRAEGTEAF
TRBJ1-1 | TRBV27 | ASRPMDSMNTEAF
TRBJ2-5 | TRBV5-4 | ASSSGQGILETQY
TRBJ2-3 | TRBV13 | ASSAQSWDTQY
TRBJ1-2 | TRBV30 | AWGLLVGFYGYT
TRBJ2-5 | TRBV9 | ASSDTGTAEETQY
TRBJ1-4 | TRBV27 | ASSYGPANEKLF
TRBJ2-3 | TRBV6-5 | ASSYSPKPYTDTQY
TRBJ2-3 | TRBV15 | ATSRGGQGTDTQY
TRBJ2-4 | TRBV5-1 | ASSLGQGSFQY
TRBJ2-7 | TRBV29-1 | SGGNGGEQY
TRBJ2-7 | TRBV30 | ASTRDRTYEQY
TRBJ2-6 | TRBV5-1 | ASSLARAGANVLT
TRBJ2-3 | TRBV29-1 | SVGQGVPTDTQY
TRBJ2-1 | TRBV11-2 | ASSLGTANNEQF
TRBJ2-1 | TRBV29-1 | SGRDRTIHNEQF
TRBJ1-6 | TRBV7-6 | ASSLGGSNSPLH
TRBJ1-1 | TRBV11-1 | ASSWGAGNTEAF
TRBJ2-5 | TRBV5-1 | ASSLNRRETQY
TRBJ2-7 | TRBV11-2 | ASSPQGQRQSEQY
TRBJ2-7 | TRBV25-1 | ASSVGRGGEQY
TRBJ2-1 | TRBV29-1 | SARLAGTYNEQF